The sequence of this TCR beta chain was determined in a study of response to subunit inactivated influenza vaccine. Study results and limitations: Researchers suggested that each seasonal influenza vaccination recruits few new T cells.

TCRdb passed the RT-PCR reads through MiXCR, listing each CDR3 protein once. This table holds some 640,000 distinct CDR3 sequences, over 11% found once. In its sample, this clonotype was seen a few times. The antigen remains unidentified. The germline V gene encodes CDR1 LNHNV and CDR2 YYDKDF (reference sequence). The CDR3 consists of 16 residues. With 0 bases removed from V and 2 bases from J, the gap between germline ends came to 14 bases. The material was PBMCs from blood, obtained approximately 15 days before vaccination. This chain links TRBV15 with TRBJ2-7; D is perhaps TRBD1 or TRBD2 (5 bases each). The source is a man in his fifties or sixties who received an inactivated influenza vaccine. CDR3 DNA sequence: TGTGCCACCAGCAGAGATCAGAAGCCGGGACCCTACGAGCAGTACTTC. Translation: CATSRDQKPGPYEQYF.